This T cell receptor (beta chain) was identified during a study of blood T cell repertoires in COVID-19. Germline values: CDR1 LNHDA, CDR2 SQIVND (reference sequence). The CDR3 consists of 13 residues. V was trimmed by 4 bases and J by 6 bases, leaving 12 bases between them. Assay used: immunoSEQ multiplex PCR; TCRdb lists only in-frame clones, some missing. The sample holds approximately 350,000 clones, 80% to 85% seen once. This clone has just a few counts. The V call is TRBV19, the J call TRBJ1-2, with D unresolved. The specimen was PBMCs or T cells enriched from blood (not recorded which). The clonotype comes from a woman aged 50 to 60 who had recovered from COVID-19. The CDR3 loop reads CASSNEGWDGYTF. In DNA form, the CDR3 reads TGTGCCAGTAGTAACGAGGGCTGGGATGGCTACACCTTC.